The 27 T cell receptor beta chains below come from one sample, sequenced in a study of blood T cell repertoires in COVID-19. Generated by immunoSEQ multiplex PCR, the TCRdb table keeps only in-frame clones and is missing some. The sample has 300,000 to 400,000 clones, 90% seen once. The specimen sequenced was PBMCs or T cells enriched from blood (not recorded which). The receptors were sampled from a woman aged 30 to 39 who had been exposed to COVID-19.

This clone appeared once. The rearrangement joins TRBV29-1 to TRBJ2-3, with TRBD2 as a possible D gene (5 bases). There are 12 residues in the CDR3. Germline CDR1 reads SQVTM; CDR2 reads ANQGSEA. V dropped 7 bases and J dropped 3 bases, with 11 bases sitting between them. CDR3 sequence reads: CSGDPGTDTQYF. The CDR3 coding sequence is TGCAGCGGCGACCCGGGGACAGATACGCAGTATTTT.

J is TRBJ1-2 and V is TRBV7-2, with TRBD1 identical over 8 bases. This CDR3 region has 15 residues. The V gene end was trimmed by 5 bases and the J gene end by 4 bases; junction bases not matched to a gene: 9. Per the germline V gene, CDR1 is SGHTA and CDR2 is FQGNSA. The CDR3 region is CASSPTQGGSYGYTF. In DNA form, the CDR3 reads TGTGCCAGCAGCCCTACACAGGGGGGAAGCTATGGCTACACCTTC.

V usage is TRBV5-1 and J usage is TRBJ2-7, with 7 nucleotides matching TRBD2. There are 17 residues in the CDR3. Germline lookup yields CDR1 SGHRS and CDR2 YFSETQ. Losses at the gene ends were 1 base for V and 0 bases for J; bases not matched to a gene: 10. The CDR3 protein is CASSLFGERGSSYEQYF. The DNA of the CDR3 is TGCGCCAGCAGCTTGTTCGGGGAGCGGGGCAGCTCCTACGAGCAGTACTTC. The full variable domain, its missing parts supplied by reference TRBV5-1 and TRBJ2-7, is KAGVTQTPRYLIKTRGQQVTLSCSPISGHRSVSWYQQTPGQGLQFLFEYFSETQRNKGNFPGRFSGRQFSNSRSEMNVSTLELGDSALYLCASSLFGERGSSYEQYFGPGTRLTVT.

The CDR3 here is CASSGTTGEDGYTF. CDR3 sequence (DNA): TGTGCCAGCAGCGGAACTACAGGGGAGGATGGCTACACCTTC. The chain recombines TRBV7-9 with TRBJ1-2; 7 bases map to TRBD1. CDR3 length: 14 residues. CDR1 and CDR2 (germline): SEHNR, FQNEAQ (reference sequence). V was clipped by 5 bases and J by 6 bases; unmatched bases: 9.

CDR3 protein: CASSFQATEAFF. CDR3 nucleotides: TGTGCCAGCAGCTTTCAGGCCACTGAAGCTTTCTTT. J is TRBJ1-1 and V is TRBV5-6; D unclear. The CDR3 covers 12 residues. V was shortened by 2 bases and J by 4 bases, with 6 bases between the two germline ends. Germline CDR1 reads SGHDT; CDR2 reads YYEEEE.

V gene TRBV5-1 combines with J gene TRBJ2-7, with 9 bases that match TRBD1. The CDR3 has 15 amino acids. V lost 1 base to trimming and J lost 5 bases; unmatched junction nucleotides: 7. Looked up from germline, CDR1 is SGHRS and CDR2 is YFSETQ. The CDR3 coding sequence is TGCGCCAGCAGCTTGTCAACAGGGGGCAAGAACGAGCAGTACTTC. This codes for CASSLSTGGKNEQYF.

The V gene is TRBV7-9, the J gene TRBJ2-5; D is unclear. Trimming removed 0 bases at V and 4 bases at J, with 6 bases between. The CDR3 extends over 13 amino acids. The germline CDR1 and CDR2 sequences are SEHNR and FQNEAQ (reference sequence). In nucleotides, the CDR3 is TGTGCCAGCAGCTTAGCCCAGGCAGAGACCCAGTACTTC. Translating it yields CASSLAQAETQYF.

The V and J genes are TRBV4-1 and TRBJ2-7; no clear D gene. The CDR3 length is 14 residues. Germline V lookup: CDR1 MGHRA, CDR2 YSYEKL. The V end lost 2 bases, the J end lost 4 bases, and 12 bases lay between the germline ends. In nucleotides, the CDR3 is TGCGCCAGCAGCCAACGAGTGTCCTTTTACGAGCAGTACTTC. Translated: CASSQRVSFYEQYF.

The CDR3 DNA reads as TGTGCCACCAGCGCCAGCCGGGACAGGGGAAACGAGCAGTACTTC. Translated: CATSASRDRGNEQYF. The J gene is TRBJ2-7, the V gene TRBV15; 10 positions match TRBD1. The J segment lost 5 bases and the V segment lost 5 bases, leaving 9 bases of the junction unmatched. Germline lookup yields CDR1 LNHNV and CDR2 YYDKDF (reference sequence). This CDR3 spans 15 amino acids.

The chain employs TRBV5-1 and TRBJ1-1; D is perhaps TRBD1 (5 bases). The V end was cut by 4 bases, the J end by 1 base, with 8 bases between. Germline V gene sequence: CDR1 SGHRS, CDR2 YFSETQ. The CDR3 is 13 residues long. The CDR3 nucleotides are TGCGCCAGCAGCGTAGACAGGAACACTGAAGCTTTCTTT. Its translation is CASSVDRNTEAFF.

V is TRBV4-2 and J is TRBJ1-2, with a tentative D call TRBD1 (6 bases). The length of the CDR3 is 12 residues. Per germline, CDR1 LGHNA and CDR2 YNFKEQ. V lost 6 bases to trimming and J lost 2 bases, with 7 bases between them. CDR3 sequence: CASRTGNYGYTF. The CDR3 DNA reads as TGTGCCAGCAGAACAGGGAACTATGGCTACACCTTC.

Many counts were recorded for this clone. V and J are TRBV2 and TRBJ1-1, with D perhaps matching TRBD1 (6 bases). The CDR3 extends over 14 amino acids. Germline CDR1 reads SNHLY; CDR2 reads FYNNEI. Trimming took 5 bases from V and 4 from J, leaving 14 bases between them. For the CDR3, the DNA is TGTGCCAGCAGTATACAGGGTAAGATCACTGAAGCTTTCTTT. This sequence encodes CASSIQGKITEAFF.

The chain combines TRBV5-6 with TRBJ1-3; possibly TRBD1 for D (6 bases). Germline V gene sequence: CDR1 SGHDT, CDR2 YYEEEE. Between the trimmed V and J ends, which lost 0 bases and 1 base, there was a span of 17 bases. The CDR3 has 18 residues. The CDR3 DNA sequence: TGTGCCAGCAGCTTGGGTCAGGGGATTCTGCTGTCTGGAAACACCATATATTTT. It codes for CASSLGQGILLSGNTIYF.

CDR3 DNA: TGTGCCAGCAGTTACCCGGACAGGGAAAAACTGTTTTTT. Encoded protein: CASSYPDREKLFF. V and J are TRBV6-5 and TRBJ1-4, with TRBD1 identical over 7 bases. The CDR3 is 13 residues long. Germline values: CDR1 MNHEY, CDR2 SVGAGI. Losses at the gene ends were 2 bases for V and 8 bases for J; bases not matched to a gene: 2.

This chain joins TRBV30 and TRBJ1-1, with TRBD1 matching 8 bases. The CDR3 runs to 14 residues. V trimming: 1 base; J trimming: 5 bases; junction bases outside the gene matches: 6. CDR1 is GTSNPN, CDR2 SVGIG, per germline (reference sequence). The CDR3 here is CAWSGTGPWTEAFF. CDR3 bases: TGTGCCTGGAGTGGGACAGGGCCCTGGACTGAAGCTTTCTTT.

In its sample, this clone was seen once. The chain recombines TRBV9 with TRBJ2-1; D gene ambiguous. The CDR3 is 14 amino acids. Trimming removed 3 bases from V and 6 bases from J, with 13 bases in between. The germline gives CDR1 SGDLS, CDR2 YYNGEE. The CDR3 coding sequence is TGTGCCAGCAGCGGCTCCCACGGCGGCAATGAGCAGTTCTTC. Translating it yields CASSGSHGGNEQFF. The entire variable domain, with the rest obtained from reference TRBV9 and TRBJ2-1, is as follows: DSGVTQTPKHLITATGQRVTLRCSPRSGDLSVYWYQQSLDQGLQFLIQYYNGEERAKGNILERFSAQQFPDLHSELNLSSLELGDSALYFCASSGSHGGNEQFFGPGTRLTVL.

The J gene is TRBJ2-7, the V gene TRBV19, with 8 bases aligning to TRBD1. CDR1 is LNHDA and CDR2 is SQIVND in the germline V gene (reference sequence). This CDR3 has 16 residues. The V segment lost 2 bases and the J segment 4 bases; nucleotides outside the gene matches: 10. The CDR3 DNA reads TGTGCCAGTAGTATATGGGCGCCGGGACAGGATTACGAGCAGTACTTC. It translates to CASSIWAPGQDYEQYF. The complete variable domain, with remaining parts taken from reference TRBV19 and TRBJ2-7, reads DGGITQSPKYLFRKEGQNVTLSCEQNLNHDAMYWYRQDPGQGLRLIYYSQIVNDFQKGDIAEGYSVSREKKESFPLTVTSAQKNPTAFYLCASSIWAPGQDYEQYFGPGTRLTVT.

J is TRBJ1-1 and V is TRBV25-1; 8 positions match TRBD1. The length of the CDR3 is 14 residues. V gave up 5 bases and J gave up 1 base; unmatched junction bases: 3. The germline gives CDR1 MGHDK, CDR2 SYGVNS. In DNA form, the CDR3 reads TGTGCCAGCAGTCACGGACAGGGGAACACTGAAGCTTTCTTT. Translating it yields CASSHGQGNTEAFF.

The chain combines TRBV6-5 with TRBJ2-1; 7 nucleotides align to TRBD2. The CDR3 sequence is 15 residues long. After removal of 2 bases from V and 8 bases from J, the junction contained 9 bases not matched to a gene. Germline-derived CDR1 and CDR2 are MNHEY and SVGAGI. The CDR3 sequence: CASSYPSSGFDEQFF. In DNA, the CDR3 is TGTGCCAGCAGTTACCCCTCTAGCGGCTTCGATGAGCAGTTCTTC.

This rearrangement joins TRBV2 to TRBJ1-5; weak D call: TRBD1 (6 bases). Per germline, CDR1 SNHLY and CDR2 FYNNEI. The CDR3 is 14 amino acids. Trimming pared 7 bases from V and 4 bases from J, leaving 14 bases between. CDR3 nucleotide sequence: TGTGCCAGCAATGTAGGGGGAGAGAATCAGCCCCAGCATTTT. As protein: CASNVGGENQPQHF.

The chain uses TRBV5-1 and TRBJ2-3; 7 bases are a match to TRBD2. V lost 2 bases to trimming and J lost 2 bases; unmatched junction nucleotides: 8. The CDR3 consists of 16 residues. The V gene's germline CDR1 is SGHRS and CDR2 YFSETQ. CDR3 nucleotides: TGCGCCAGCAGCTTAAGAGCGGGGAAACCCACAGATACGCAGTATTTT. The encoded protein is CASSLRAGKPTDTQYF.

The rearrangement links TRBV9 to TRBJ2-2; D remains unclear. Trimming left V 0 bases short and J 4 bases short, with 7 bases between. The germline V gene encodes CDR1 SGDLS and CDR2 YYNGEE. This CDR3 has 14 amino acids. Here the CDR3 reads CASSVVSSTGELFF. The CDR3 nucleotides are TGTGCCAGCAGCGTAGTTAGCAGCACCGGGGAGCTGTTTTTT.

J is TRBJ2-5 and V is TRBV12-3 or TRBV12-4; perhaps TRBD1 as D (6 bases). V shed 4 bases and J shed 7 bases, with 7 bases lying between them. This CDR3 is built from 11 residues. The CDR3 loop is CASSSRGTQYF. CDR3 DNA: TGTGCCAGCAGTTCCAGGGGGACCCAGTACTTC.

V is TRBV19 and J is TRBJ1-6; 7 positions match TRBD1. This CDR3 is built from 16 residues. Trimming at V came to 5 bases and at J to 9 bases, leaving 13 bases not matched to a gene. The V gene's germline CDR1 is LNHDA and CDR2 SQIVND (reference sequence). This CDR3 is CASSFSTGEFGSPLHF. DNA of the CDR3: TGTGCCAGTAGTTTCTCCACAGGGGAGTTCGGTTCACCCCTCCACTTT.

V is TRBV30 and J is TRBJ1-2; 12 positions agree with TRBD1. This CDR3 has 14 residues. The ends lost 3 bases at V and 5 bases at J; junction bases unmatched: 4. CDR1 is GTSNPN and CDR2 is SVGIG in the germline V gene (reference sequence). The CDR3 region has the DNA TGTGCCTGGAGGGGACAGGGGGCACAGTATGGCTACACCTTC. It yields the protein CAWRGQGAQYGYTF.

V is TRBV4-1 and J is TRBJ1-1, with D unresolved. CDR1 and CDR2 from the germline V gene are MGHRA and YSYEKL. The V end lost 0 bases, the J end lost 6 bases, and 8 bases lay between the germline ends. This CDR3 contains 13 residues. The CDR3 DNA follows: TGCGCCAGCAGCCAAGATGAAGCGGCTGAAGCTTTCTTT. Its translation: CASSQDEAAEAFF.

This rearrangement joins TRBV19 to TRBJ2-5; a possible D gene is TRBD1 (5 bases). The CDR3 covers 15 residues. Germline CDR1 and CDR2: LNHDA and SQIVND (reference sequence). V was shortened by 1 base and J by 5 bases, with 14 bases between the two germline ends. CDR3 region: CASSIGAPGRETQYF. The DNA of the CDR3 is TGTGCCAGTAGTATAGGGGCCCCAGGGCGGGAGACCCAGTACTTC.